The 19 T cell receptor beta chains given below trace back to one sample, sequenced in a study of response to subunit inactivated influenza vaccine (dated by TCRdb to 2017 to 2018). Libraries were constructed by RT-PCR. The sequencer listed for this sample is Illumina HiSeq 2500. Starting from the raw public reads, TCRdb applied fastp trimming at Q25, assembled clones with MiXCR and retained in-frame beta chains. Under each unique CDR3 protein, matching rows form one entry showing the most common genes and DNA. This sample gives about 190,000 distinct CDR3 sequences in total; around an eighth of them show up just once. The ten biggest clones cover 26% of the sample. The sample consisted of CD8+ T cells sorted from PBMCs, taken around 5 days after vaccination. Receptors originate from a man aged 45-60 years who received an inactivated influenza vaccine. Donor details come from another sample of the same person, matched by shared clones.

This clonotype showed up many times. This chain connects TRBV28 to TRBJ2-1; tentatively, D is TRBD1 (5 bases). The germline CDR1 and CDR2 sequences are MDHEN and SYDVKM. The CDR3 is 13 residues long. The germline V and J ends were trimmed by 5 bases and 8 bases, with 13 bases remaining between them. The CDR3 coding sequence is TGTGCCAGCAGTCCCCCGGACATTTATGAGCAGTTCTTC. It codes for CASSPPDIYEQFF.

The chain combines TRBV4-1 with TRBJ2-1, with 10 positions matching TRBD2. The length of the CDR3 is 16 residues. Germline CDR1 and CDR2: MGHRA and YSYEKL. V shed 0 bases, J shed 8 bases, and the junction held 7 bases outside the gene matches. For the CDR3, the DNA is TGCGCCAGCAGCCAAGAGATAGCGGGGGGAGGCTATGAGCAGTTCTTC. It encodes CASSQEIAGGGYEQFF.

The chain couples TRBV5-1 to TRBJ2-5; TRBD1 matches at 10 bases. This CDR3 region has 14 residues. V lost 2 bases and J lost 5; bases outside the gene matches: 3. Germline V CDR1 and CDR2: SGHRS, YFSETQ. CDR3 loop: CASSFEGQGETQYF. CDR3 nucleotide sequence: TGCGCCAGCAGCTTTGAGGGACAGGGGGAGACCCAGTACTTC.

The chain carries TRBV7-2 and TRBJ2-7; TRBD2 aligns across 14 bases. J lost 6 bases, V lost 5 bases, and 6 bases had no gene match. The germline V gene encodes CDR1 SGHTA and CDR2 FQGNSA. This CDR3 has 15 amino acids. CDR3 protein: CASSEGLAGAFEQYF. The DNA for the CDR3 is TGTGCCAGCAGCGAGGGACTAGCGGGAGCGTTCGAGCAGTACTTC.

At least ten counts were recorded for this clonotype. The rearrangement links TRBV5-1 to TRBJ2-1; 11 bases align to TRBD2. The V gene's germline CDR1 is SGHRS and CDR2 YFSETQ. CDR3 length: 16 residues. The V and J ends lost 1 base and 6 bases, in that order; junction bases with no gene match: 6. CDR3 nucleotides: TGCGCCAGCAGCTTGATAGCGGGGGGGTCTCTCAATGAGCAGTTCTTC. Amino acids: CASSLIAGGSLNEQFF. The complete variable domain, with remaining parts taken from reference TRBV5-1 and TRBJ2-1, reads KAGVTQTPRYLIKTRGQQVTLSCSPISGHRSVSWYQQTPGQGLQFLFEYFSETQRNKGNFPGRFSGRQFSNSRSEMNVSTLELGDSALYLCASSLIAGGSLNEQFFGPGTRLTVL.

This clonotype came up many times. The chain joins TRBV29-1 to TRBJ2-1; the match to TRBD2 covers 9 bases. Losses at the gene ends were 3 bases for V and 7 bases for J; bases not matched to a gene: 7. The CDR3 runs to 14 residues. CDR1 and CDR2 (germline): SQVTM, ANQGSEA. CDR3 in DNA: TGCAGCGTTGAGTTAGCGGGAGAGGAGAATGAGCAGTTCTTC. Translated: CSVELAGEENEQFF.

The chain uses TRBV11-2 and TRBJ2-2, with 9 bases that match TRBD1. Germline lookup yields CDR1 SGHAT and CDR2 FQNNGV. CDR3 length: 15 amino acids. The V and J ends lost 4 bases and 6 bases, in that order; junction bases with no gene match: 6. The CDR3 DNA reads TGTGCCAGCAGCTATGGGACAGGGTTTGCCGGGGAGCTGTTTTTT. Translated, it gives CASSYGTGFAGELFF.

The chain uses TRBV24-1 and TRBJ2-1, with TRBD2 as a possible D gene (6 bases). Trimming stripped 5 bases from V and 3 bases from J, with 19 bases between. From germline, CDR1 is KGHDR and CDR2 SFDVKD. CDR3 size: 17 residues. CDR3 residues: CATSGGGRGGYYNEQFF. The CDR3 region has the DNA TGTGCCACCAGTGGGGGCGGGCGGGGTGGGTACTACAATGAGCAGTTCTTC.

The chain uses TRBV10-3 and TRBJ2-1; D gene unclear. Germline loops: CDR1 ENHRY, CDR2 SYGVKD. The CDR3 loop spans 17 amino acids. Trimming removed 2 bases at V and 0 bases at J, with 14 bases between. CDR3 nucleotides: TGTGCCATCAGTGAGGGATCTCACCGAATCTCCTACAATGAGCAGTTCTTC. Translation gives CAISEGSHRISYNEQFF.

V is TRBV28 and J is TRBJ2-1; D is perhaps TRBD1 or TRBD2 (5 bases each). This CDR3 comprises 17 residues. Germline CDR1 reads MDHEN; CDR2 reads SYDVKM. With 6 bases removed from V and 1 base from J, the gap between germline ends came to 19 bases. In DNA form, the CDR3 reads TGTGCCAGCAGGAATCTTTTAGGGGACCATTCCTACAATGAGCAGTTCTTC. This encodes CASRNLLGDHSYNEQFF.

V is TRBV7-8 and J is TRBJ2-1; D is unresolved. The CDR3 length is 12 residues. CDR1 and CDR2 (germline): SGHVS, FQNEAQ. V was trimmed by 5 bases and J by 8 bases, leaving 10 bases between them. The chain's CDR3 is CASSHTRDEQFF. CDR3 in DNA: TGTGCCAGCAGCCATACCCGAGATGAGCAGTTCTTC.

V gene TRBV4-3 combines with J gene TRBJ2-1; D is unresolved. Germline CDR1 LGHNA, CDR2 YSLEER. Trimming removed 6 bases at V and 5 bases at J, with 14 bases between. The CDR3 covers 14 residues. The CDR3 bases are TGCGCCAGCAGAAGCTCAGGTGGGGACAATGAGCAGTTCTTC. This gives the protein CASRSSGGDNEQFF.

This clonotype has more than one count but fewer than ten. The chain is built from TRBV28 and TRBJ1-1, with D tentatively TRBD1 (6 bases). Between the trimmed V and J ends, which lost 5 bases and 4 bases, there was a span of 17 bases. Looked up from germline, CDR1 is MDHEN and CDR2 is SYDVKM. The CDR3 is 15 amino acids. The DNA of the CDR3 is TGTGCCAGCAGTATTGCCCCAGGGGTCGGCACTGAAGCTTTCTTT. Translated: CASSIAPGVGTEAFF.

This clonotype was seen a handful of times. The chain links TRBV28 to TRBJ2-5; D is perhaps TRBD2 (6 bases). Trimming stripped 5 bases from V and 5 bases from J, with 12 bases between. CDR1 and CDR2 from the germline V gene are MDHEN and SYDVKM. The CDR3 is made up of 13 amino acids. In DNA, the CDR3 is TGTGCCAGCAGTGGCCAGACTAGGGAGACCCAGTACTTC. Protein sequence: CASSGQTRETQYF.

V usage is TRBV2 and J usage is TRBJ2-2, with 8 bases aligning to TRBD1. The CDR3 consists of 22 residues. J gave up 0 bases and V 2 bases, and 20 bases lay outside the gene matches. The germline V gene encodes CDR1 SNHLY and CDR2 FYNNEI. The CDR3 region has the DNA TGTGCCAGCAGTGAATTCCCATACGTACAGGGGGTACTAGAAACGAACACCGGGGAGCTGTTTTTT. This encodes CASSEFPYVQGVLETNTGELFF.

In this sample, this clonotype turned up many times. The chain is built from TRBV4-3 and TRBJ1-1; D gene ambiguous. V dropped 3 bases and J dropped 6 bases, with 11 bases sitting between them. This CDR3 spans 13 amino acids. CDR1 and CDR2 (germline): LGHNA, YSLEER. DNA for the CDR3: TGCGCCAGCAGCCAGGACGATGTCTCTGAAGCTTTCTTT. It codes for CASSQDDVSEAFF.

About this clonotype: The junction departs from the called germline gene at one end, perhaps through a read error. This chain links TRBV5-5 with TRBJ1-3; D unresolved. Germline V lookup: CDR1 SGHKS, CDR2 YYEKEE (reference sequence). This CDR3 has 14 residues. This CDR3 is CASSVLLSGNTIYF. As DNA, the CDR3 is TGTGCAAGCAGCGTGTTACTCTCTGGAAACACCATATATTTT.

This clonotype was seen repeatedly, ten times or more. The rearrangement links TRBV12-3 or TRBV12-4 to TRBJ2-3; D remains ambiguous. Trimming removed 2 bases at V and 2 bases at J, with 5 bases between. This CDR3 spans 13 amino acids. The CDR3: CASSLQVTDTQYF. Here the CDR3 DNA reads TGTGCCAGCAGTTTACAGGTCACAGATACGCAGTATTTT.

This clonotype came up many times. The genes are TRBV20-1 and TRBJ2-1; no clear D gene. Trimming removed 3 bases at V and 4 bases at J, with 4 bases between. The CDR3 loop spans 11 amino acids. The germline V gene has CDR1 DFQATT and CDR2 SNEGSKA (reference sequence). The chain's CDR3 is CSASPYNEQFF. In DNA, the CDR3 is TGCAGTGCTAGTCCATACAATGAGCAGTTCTTC.